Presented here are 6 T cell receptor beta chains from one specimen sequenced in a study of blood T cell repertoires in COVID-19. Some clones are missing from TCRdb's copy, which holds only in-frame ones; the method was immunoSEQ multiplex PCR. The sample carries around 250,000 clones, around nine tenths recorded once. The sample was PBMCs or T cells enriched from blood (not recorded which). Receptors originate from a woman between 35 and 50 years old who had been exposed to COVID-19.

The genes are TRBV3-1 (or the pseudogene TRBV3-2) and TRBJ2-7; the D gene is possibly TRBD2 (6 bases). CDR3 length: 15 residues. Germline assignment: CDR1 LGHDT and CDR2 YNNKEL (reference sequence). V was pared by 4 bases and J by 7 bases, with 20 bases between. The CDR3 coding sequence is TGTGCCAGCAGCCCTGGGCGGGAAGCTCCTAGGGAGCAGTACGTC. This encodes CASSPGREAPREQYV.

CDR3 bases: TGCGCCAGCAGCCAAGATCGGGCAACAGGGGGCCCGAGGGAGACCCAGTACTTC. Translating gives CASSQDRATGGPRETQYF. The rearrangement links TRBV4-1 to TRBJ2-5, with TRBD1 matching over 9 bases. Trimming cost V 0 bases and J 5 bases; bases outside gene matches: 13. The CDR3 loop spans 18 amino acids. Germline V lookup: CDR1 MGHRA, CDR2 YSYEKL.

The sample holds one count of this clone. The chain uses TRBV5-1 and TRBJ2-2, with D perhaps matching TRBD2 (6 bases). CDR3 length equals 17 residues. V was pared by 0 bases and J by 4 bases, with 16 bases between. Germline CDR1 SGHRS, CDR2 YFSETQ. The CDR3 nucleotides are TGCGCCAGCAGCTTGGGGGAGGCAATAGGATTCACCGGGGAGCTGTTTTTT. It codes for CASSLGEAIGFTGELFF.

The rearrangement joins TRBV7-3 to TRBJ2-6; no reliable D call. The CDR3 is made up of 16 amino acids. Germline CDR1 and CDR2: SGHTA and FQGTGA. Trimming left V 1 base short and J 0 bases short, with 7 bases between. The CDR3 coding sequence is TGTGCCAGCAGCTTAAGTCAGGCCTCTGGGGCCAACGTCCTGACTTTC. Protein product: CASSLSQASGANVLTF.

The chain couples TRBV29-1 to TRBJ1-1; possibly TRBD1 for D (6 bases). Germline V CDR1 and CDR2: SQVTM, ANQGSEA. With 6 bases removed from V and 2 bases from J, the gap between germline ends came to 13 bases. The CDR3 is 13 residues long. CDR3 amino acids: CSVRGLHNTEAFF. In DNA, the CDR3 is TGCAGCGTGCGGGGGCTCCATAACACTGAAGCTTTCTTT.

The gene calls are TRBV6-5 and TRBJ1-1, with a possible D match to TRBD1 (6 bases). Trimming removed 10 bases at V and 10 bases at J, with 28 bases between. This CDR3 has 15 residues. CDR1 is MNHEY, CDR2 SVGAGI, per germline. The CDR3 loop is CAKQPRQVRHVRAFF. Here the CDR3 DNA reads TGTGCCAAACAACCACGACAGGTCCGTCACGTCCGAGCTTTCTTT.